This T cell receptor (beta chain) was retrieved from a study of T cell responses to AZD1222 COVID-19 vaccine. With respect to this clone: Its cognate antigen is unknown.

Overall study results and limits: Variant regions that are unmutated are reportedly the target of nearly half of spike-specific TCRs.

Using immunoSEQ multiplex PCR, the repertoire was profiled, and TCRdb retains in-frame clones only, with some absent. The table records some 180,000 clones, around 90% of them present only once. In germline, CDR1 is SSHAT, CDR2 FNYEAQ (reference sequence). The CDR3 is made up of 16 amino acids. Losses at the gene ends were 5 bases for V and 8 bases for J; bases not matched to a gene: 7. The receptor's source is an adult who received the AZD1222 COVID-19 vaccine. The chain is built from TRBV7-7 and TRBJ2-1, with TRBD2 matching 15 bases. The sample here was peripheral blood, taken 28 days after the second AZD1222 dose. The CDR3 DNA is TGTGCCAGCAGCCCAGGACTAGCGGGGGGGAGCGATGAGCAGTTCTTC. The encoded protein is CASSPGLAGGSDEQFF.